This T cell receptor beta chain was captured in a study of blood T cell repertoires in COVID-19. Study as a whole: Whether acute or convalescent, the COVID-19 samples came from the United States, Italy and Spain. PBMCs, B-cell-depleted T cells, or T cells were the source of the cDNA or gDNA that made up the material.

Patients from Seattle were sampled longitudinally, starting during active infection. Study processing details: Amplification from reference gene primers served as the basis for estimated nucleated cell counts. TCRdb's table, derived via immunoSEQ multiplex PCR, lists solely in-frame clones and lacks some. That table supplies the V and J calls and clone size; D and trimming were determined from the DNA. The data contain about 350,000 clones, about 86% of them singletons. Per the germline V gene, CDR1 is MNHEY and CDR2 is SVGAGI. The CDR3 consists of 14 residues. Trimming removed 7 bases at V and 0 bases at J, with 9 bases between.

Sequencing was performed on peripheral blood. This sequence was found in a woman in her fifties or sixties with COVID-19, enrolled during active disease. The chain is built from TRBV6-5 and TRBJ2-2; TRBD1 is a possible D gene (6 bases). The CDR3 DNA is TGTGCCAGCAAGGGACAAACGAACACCGGGGAGCTGTTTTTT. It codes for CASKGQTNTGELFF.